The source of this TCR beta chain is a study of beta chain features in type 1 diabetes. In the study overall: Patients did not differ from healthy donors in age, gender or cell yield. The number of sorted cells examined across all samples was 107,917,701. Study-level findings and limits: Since sequencing was performed on cDNA, cells with high TCR expression could be over-represented. Shortening of TCRB CDR3s, moderate but significant, appeared in all four CD4+ subsets of Type 1 diabetes patients.

The CDR3 loop spans 16 amino acids. After removal of 5 bases from V and 2 bases from J, the junction contained 11 bases not matched to a gene. Germline loops: CDR1 SEHNR, CDR2 FQNEAQ (reference sequence). This clone was seen more than once but under ten times. Its antigen is unidentified. Around 0.12 L of blood, on average, came from one heparinised draw per donor. The sequenced template was cDNA made from the entire isolated RNA. TCRdb's copy holds only in-frame clones and misses some; the assay was immunoSEQ multiplex PCR. The sample yields some 200,000 clones, approximately 16% seen once. The source is a man between 25 and 39 years old with type 1 diabetes. The chain employs TRBV7-9 and TRBJ2-5; 7 bases align to TRBD1. The sequencing input was naive CD4+ T cells from blood. DNA of the CDR3: TGTGCCAGCAGCCACCGGGGACAGCTGCCTCAAGAGACCCAGTACTTC. Translation gives CASSHRGQLPQETQYF.